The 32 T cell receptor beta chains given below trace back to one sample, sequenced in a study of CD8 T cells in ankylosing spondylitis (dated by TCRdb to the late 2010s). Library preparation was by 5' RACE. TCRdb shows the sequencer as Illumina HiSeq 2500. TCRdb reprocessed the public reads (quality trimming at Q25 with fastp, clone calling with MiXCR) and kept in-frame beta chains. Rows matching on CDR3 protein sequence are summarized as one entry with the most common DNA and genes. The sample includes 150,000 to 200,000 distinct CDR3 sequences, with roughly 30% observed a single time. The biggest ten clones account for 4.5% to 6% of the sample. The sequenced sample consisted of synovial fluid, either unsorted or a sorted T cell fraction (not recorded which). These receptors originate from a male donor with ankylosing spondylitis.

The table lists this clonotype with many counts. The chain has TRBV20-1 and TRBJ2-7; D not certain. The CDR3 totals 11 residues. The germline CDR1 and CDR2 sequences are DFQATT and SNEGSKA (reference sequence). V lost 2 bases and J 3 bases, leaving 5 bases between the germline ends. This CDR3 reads CSARLGYEQYF. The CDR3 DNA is TGCAGTGCTAGATTAGGCTACGAGCAGTACTTC.

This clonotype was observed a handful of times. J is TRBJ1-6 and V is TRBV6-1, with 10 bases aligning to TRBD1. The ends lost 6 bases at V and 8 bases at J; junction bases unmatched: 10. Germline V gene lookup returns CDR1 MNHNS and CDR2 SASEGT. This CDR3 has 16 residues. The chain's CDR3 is CASSNIPGQGYSPLHF. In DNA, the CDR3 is TGTGCCAGCAGCAACATCCCGGGACAGGGGTATTCACCCCTCCACTTT.

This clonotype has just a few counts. Here the CDR3 reads CATSSPKPGSTGELFF. The CDR3 DNA reads TGTGCCACCAGCTCCCCAAAACCCGGAAGCACCGGGGAGCTGTTTTTT. The rearrangement links TRBV24-1 to TRBJ2-2; D gene uncertain. This CDR3 has 16 amino acids. The V end lost 7 bases, the J end lost 4 bases, and 18 bases lay between the germline ends. Looked up from germline, CDR1 is KGHDR and CDR2 is SFDVKD.

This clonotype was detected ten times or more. The CDR3 DNA reads as TGTGCCAGCAGTATTTATGCAGGGGGGGATCTCACTGAAGCTTTCTTT. Protein: CASSIYAGGDLTEAFF. The chain joins TRBV12-3 or TRBV12-4 to TRBJ1-1, with 7 bases identical to TRBD1. V was pared by 5 bases and J by 4 bases, with 13 bases of the junction left unmatched. The CDR3 is 16 residues long.

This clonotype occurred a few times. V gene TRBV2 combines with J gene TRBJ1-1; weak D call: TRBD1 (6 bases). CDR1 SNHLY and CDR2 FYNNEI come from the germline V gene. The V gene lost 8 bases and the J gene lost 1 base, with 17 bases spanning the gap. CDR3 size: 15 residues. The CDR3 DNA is TGTGCCAGCGCCGGGGGCGGACACTGGAACACTGAAGCTTTCTTT. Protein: CASAGGGHWNTEAFF. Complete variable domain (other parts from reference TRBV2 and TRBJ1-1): EPEVTQTPSHQVTQMGQEVILRCVPISNHLYFYWYRQILGQKVEFLVSFYNNEISEKSEIFDDQFSVERPDGSNFTLKIRSTKLEDSAMYFCASAGGGHWNTEAFFGQGTRLTVV.

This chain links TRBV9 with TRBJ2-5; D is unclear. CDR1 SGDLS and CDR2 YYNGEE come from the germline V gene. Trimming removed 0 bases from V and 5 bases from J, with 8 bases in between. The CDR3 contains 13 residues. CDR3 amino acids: CASSVGSRETQYF. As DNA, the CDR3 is TGTGCCAGCAGCGTAGGATCTCGGGAGACCCAGTACTTC. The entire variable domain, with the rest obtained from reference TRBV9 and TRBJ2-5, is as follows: DSGVTQTPKHLITATGQRVTLRCSPRSGDLSVYWYQQSLDQGLQFLIQYYNGEERAKGNILERFSAQQFPDLHSELNLSSLELGDSALYFCASSVGSRETQYFGPGTRLLVL.

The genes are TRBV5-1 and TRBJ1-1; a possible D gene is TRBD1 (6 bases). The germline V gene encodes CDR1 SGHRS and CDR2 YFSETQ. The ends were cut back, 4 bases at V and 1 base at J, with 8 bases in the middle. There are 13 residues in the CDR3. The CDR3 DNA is TGCGCCAGCAGCAAGGGACAGAACACTGAAGCTTTCTTT. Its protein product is CASSKGQNTEAFF.

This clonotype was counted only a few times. Written as DNA, the CDR3 is TGTGCCAGCAGCTCGAGATTTTCAGGGGGCACTGAAGCTTTCTTT. It translates to CASSSRFSGGTEAFF. This rearrangement joins TRBV11-2 to TRBJ1-1; 7 bases are a match to TRBD1. The V gene's germline CDR1 is SGHAT and CDR2 FQNNGV. V was pared by 4 bases and J by 4 bases, with 9 bases of the junction left unmatched. The CDR3 is 15 residues long.

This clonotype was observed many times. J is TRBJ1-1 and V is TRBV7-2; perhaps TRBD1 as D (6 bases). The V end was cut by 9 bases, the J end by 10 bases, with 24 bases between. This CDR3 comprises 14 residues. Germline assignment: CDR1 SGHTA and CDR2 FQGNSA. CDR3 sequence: CASKWGTFEGGAFF. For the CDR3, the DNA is TGTGCCAGTAAGTGGGGAACATTCGAAGGGGGAGCTTTCTTT.

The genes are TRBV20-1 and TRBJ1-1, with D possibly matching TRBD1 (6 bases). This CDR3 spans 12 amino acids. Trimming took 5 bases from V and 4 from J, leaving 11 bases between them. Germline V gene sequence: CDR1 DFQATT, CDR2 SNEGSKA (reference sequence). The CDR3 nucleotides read TGCAGTGCTGCAAAAGGGGGCACTGAAGCTTTCTTT. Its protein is CSAAKGGTEAFF.

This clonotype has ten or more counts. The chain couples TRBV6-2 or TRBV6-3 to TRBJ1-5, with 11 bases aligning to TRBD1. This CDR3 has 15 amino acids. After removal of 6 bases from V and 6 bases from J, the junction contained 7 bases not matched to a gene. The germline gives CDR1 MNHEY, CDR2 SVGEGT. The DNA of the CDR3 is TGTGCCAGCAGAGCAGGGACAGGGGGAAGTCAGCCCCAGCATTTT. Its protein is CASRAGTGGSQPQHF.

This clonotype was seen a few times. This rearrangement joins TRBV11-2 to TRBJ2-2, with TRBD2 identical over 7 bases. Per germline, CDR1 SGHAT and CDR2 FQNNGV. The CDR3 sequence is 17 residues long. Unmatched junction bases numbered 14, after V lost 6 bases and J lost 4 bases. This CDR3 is CASRARFGGGSTGELFF. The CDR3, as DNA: TGTGCCAGCAGGGCTAGGTTCGGGGGAGGGAGCACCGGGGAGCTGTTTTTT.

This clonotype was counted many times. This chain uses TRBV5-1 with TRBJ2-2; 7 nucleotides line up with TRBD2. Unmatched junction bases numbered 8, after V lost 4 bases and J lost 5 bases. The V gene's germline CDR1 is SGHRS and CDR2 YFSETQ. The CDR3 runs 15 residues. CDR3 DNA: TGCGCCAGCAGCACGGGAGGTTCCTGGACCGGGGAGCTGTTTTTT. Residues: CASSTGGSWTGELFF.

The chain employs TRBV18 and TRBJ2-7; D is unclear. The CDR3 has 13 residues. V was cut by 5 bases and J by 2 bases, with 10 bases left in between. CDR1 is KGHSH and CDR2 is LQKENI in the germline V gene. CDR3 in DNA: TGTGCCAGCTCAAGTGAAAGCGCCTACGAGCAGTACTTC. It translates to CASSSESAYEQYF.

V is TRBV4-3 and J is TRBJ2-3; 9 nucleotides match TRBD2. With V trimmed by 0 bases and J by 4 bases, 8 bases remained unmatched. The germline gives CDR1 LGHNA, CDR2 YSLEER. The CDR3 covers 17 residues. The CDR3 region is CASSQDHAGGSPDTQYF. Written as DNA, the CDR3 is TGCGCCAGCAGCCAAGATCACGCGGGAGGGAGCCCAGATACGCAGTATTTT.

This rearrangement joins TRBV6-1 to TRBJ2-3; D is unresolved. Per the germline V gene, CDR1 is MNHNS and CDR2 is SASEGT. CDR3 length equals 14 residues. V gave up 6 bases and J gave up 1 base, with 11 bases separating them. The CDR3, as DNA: TGTGCCAGCAGCCGAGGACGGCGCACAGATACGCAGTATTTT. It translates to CASSRGRRTDTQYF.

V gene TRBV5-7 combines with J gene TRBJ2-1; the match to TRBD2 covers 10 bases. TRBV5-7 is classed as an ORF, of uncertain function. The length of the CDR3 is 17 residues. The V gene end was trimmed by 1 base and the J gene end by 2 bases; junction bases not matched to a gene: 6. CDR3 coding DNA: TGTGCCAGCAGCTTGACTAGCGGGACTACTCCCTACAATGAGCAGTTCTTC. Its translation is CASSLTSGTTPYNEQFF.

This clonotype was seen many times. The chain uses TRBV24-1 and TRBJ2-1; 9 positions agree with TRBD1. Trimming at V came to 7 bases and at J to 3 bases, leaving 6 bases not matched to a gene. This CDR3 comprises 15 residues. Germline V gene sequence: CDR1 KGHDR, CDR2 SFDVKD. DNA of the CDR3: TGTGCCACCAGCACCGACAGGGGGTACTACAATGAGCAGTTCTTC. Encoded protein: CATSTDRGYYNEQFF.

The CDR3 protein is CASSLAPGTSYTF. The CDR3 DNA sequence: TGCGCCAGCAGCTTGGCGCCGGGGACAAGCTACACCTTC. The J gene is TRBJ1-2, the V gene TRBV5-1, with D tentatively TRBD1 (6 bases). Germline-derived CDR1 and CDR2 are SGHRS and YFSETQ. The germline V and J ends were trimmed by 0 bases and 9 bases, with 12 bases remaining between them. CDR3 length equals 13 residues.

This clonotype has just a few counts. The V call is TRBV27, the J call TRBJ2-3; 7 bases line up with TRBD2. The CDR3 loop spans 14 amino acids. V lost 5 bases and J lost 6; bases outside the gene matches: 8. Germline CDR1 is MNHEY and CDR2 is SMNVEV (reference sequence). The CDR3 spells CASSPRGSGDTQYF. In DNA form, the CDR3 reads TGTGCCAGCAGTCCCCGGGGTAGCGGGGATACGCAGTATTTT.

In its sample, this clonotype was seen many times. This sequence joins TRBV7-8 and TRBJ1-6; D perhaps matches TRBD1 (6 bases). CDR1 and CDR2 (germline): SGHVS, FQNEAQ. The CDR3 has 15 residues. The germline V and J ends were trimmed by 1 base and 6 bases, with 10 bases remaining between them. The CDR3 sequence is CASSLVRGGNSPLHF. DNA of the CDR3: TGTGCCAGCAGCTTAGTCAGGGGAGGTAATTCACCCCTCCACTTT.

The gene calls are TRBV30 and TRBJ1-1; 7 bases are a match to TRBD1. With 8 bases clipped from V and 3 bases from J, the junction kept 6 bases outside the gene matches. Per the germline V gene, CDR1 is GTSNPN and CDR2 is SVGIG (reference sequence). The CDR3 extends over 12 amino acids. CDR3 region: CAGNDRDTEAFF. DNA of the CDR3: TGTGCCGGGAATGACAGGGACACTGAAGCTTTCTTT.

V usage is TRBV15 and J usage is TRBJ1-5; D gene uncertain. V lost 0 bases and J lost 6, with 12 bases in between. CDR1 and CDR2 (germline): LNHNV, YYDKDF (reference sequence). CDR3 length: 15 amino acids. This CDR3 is CATSREGFLGQPQHF. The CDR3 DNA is TGTGCCACCAGCAGAGAGGGGTTTTTAGGTCAGCCCCAGCATTTT.

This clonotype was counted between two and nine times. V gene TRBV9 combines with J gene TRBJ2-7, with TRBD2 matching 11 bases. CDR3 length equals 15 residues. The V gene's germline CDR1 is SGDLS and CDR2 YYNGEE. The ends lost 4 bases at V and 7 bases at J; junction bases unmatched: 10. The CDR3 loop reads CASSPKLAGVGEQYF. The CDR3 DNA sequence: TGTGCCAGCAGCCCAAAACTAGCGGGAGTGGGTGAGCAGTACTTC.

This CDR3 reads CASSLRTSGSPGELFF. CDR3 bases: TGTGCCAGCAGCCTTAGGACTAGCGGGAGCCCCGGGGAGCTGTTTTTT. V gene TRBV9 combines with J gene TRBJ2-2, with 13 bases matching TRBD2. This CDR3 has 16 amino acids. The junction had 6 bases not matched to a gene; V was cut back by 4 bases and J by 6 bases. In germline, CDR1 is SGDLS, CDR2 YYNGEE. Supplemented by reference TRBV9 and TRBJ2-2, the full variable domain reads DSGVTQTPKHLITATGQRVTLRCSPRSGDLSVYWYQQSLDQGLQFLIQYYNGEERAKGNILERFSAQQFPDLHSELNLSSLELGDSALYFCASSLRTSGSPGELFFGEGSRLTVL.

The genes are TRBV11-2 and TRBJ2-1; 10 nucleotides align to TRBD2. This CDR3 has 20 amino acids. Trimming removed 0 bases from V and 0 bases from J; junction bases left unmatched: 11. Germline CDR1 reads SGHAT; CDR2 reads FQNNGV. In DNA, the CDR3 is TGTGCCAGCAGCTTAGATGCGGGAGCGGGGGGGGTTAGCTCCTACAATGAGCAGTTCTTC. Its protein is CASSLDAGAGGVSSYNEQFF.

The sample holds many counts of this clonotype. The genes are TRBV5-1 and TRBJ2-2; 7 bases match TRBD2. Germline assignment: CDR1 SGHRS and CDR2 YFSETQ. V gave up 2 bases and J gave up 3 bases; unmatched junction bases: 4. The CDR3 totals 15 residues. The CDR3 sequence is CASSFRGGDTGELFF. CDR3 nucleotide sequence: TGCGCCAGCAGCTTCCGCGGGGGTGACACCGGGGAGCTGTTTTTT.

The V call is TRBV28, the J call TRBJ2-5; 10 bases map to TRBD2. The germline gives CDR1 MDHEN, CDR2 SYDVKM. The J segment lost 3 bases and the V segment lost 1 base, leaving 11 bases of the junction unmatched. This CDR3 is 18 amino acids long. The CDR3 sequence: CASSLYRPLAGVKETQYF. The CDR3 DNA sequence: TGTGCCAGCAGTTTATACCGGCCCCTAGCGGGAGTTAAAGAGACCCAGTACTTC.

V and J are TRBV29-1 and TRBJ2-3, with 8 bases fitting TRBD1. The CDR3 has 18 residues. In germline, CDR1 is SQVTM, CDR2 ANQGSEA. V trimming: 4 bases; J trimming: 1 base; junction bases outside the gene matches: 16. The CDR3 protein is CSVVPGQGKGVRTDTQYF. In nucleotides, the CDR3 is TGCAGCGTTGTTCCAGGACAGGGCAAGGGGGTGCGCACAGATACGCAGTATTTT.

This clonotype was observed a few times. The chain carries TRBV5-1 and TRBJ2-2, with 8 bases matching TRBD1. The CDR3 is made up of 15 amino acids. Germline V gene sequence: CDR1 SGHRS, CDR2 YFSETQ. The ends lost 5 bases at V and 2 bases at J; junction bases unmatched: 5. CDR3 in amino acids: CASSPPGGNTGELFF. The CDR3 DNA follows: TGCGCCAGCAGTCCGCCAGGGGGCAACACCGGGGAGCTGTTTTTT.

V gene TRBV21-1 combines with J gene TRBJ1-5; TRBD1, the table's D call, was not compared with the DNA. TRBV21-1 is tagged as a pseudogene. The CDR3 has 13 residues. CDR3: CASGAVSNQPQHF. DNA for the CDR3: TGTGCCAGCGGGGCAGTCTCCAATCAGCCCCAGCATTTT.

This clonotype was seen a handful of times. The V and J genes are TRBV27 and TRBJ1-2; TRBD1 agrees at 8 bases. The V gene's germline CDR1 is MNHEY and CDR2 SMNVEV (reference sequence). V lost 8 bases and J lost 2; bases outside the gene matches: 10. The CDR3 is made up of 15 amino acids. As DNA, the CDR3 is TGTGCCAGCGGGGAAAGGACAGGGTGGAACTATGGCTACACCTTC. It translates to CASGERTGWNYGYTF.